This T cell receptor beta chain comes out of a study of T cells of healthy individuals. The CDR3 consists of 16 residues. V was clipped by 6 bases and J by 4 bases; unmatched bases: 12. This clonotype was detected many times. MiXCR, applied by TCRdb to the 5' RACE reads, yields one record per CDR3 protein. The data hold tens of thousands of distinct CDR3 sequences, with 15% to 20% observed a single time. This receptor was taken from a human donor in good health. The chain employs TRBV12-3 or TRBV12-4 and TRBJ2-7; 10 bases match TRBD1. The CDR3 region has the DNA TGTGCCAGCAGCTTAACAAGGACAGGGGGTTTGTACGAGCAGTACTTC. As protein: CASSLTRTGGLYEQYF.